Below, 13 T cell receptor beta chains from the same sample are listed, as sequenced in a study of cytomegalovirus exposure and HLA in healthy donors. The PCR contained 60 Vbeta and 13 Jbeta primers. Measured with immunoSEQ multiplex PCR; TCRdb has only the in-frame clones, and not every one. The table shows approximately 150,000 clones, with 65% to 75% occurring only once. The sequenced material came from PBMCs. These receptors were taken from a human donor in good health.

The V gene is TRBV13, the J gene TRBJ2-1; 10 bases map to TRBD2. Germline V CDR1 and CDR2: PRHDT, FYEKMQ (reference sequence). With V trimmed by 0 bases and J by 4 bases, 0 bases remained unmatched. The CDR3 has 15 residues. CDR3 sequence reads: CASSLGSGGYNEQFF. In DNA form, the CDR3 reads TGTGCCAGCAGCTTAGGTAGCGGGGGGTACAATGAGCAGTTCTTC.

This chain links TRBV30 with TRBJ2-7; 8 bases match TRBD1. Germline values: CDR1 GTSNPN, CDR2 SVGIG (reference sequence). After removal of 0 bases from V and 3 bases from J, the junction contained 10 bases not matched to a gene. The length of the CDR3 is 16 residues. CDR3 region: CAWSVVSGQGGYEQYF. The CDR3 DNA reads TGTGCCTGGAGTGTTGTGAGCGGACAGGGAGGCTACGAGCAGTACTTC.

V is TRBV5-4 and J is TRBJ2-2; no firm D call. The V end lost 1 base, the J end lost 6 bases, and 7 bases lay between the germline ends. The CDR3 has 13 amino acids. Germline V gives CDR1 SGHNT, CDR2 YYREEE (reference sequence). DNA of the CDR3: TGTGCCAGCAGCTTGAACTTCCCCGGGGAGCTGTTTTTT. Translation gives CASSLNFPGELFF.

This clone came up once. V gene TRBV30 combines with J gene TRBJ1-6; 10 nucleotides line up with TRBD1. The CDR3 length is 14 residues. In germline, CDR1 is GTSNPN, CDR2 SVGIG (reference sequence). Unmatched junction bases numbered 9, after V lost 6 bases and J lost 10 bases. CDR3 sequence reads: CACPGQGRVSPLHF. The CDR3 DNA reads TGTGCCTGCCCGGGACAGGGGAGGGTCTCACCCCTCCACTTT.

This sequence joins TRBV11-2 and TRBJ2-7, with D maybe TRBD1 (5 bases). The V gene lost 8 bases and the J gene lost 4 bases, with 9 bases spanning the gap. Germline V lookup: CDR1 SGHAT, CDR2 FQNNGV. This CDR3 region has 11 residues. The CDR3 region has the DNA TGTGCCAGCGACAGTACTTACGAGCAGTACTTC. Translation gives CASDSTYEQYF. Drawing the rest from reference TRBV11-2 and TRBJ2-7, the complete variable domain is EAGVAQSPRYKIIEKRQSVAFWCNPISGHATLYWYQQILGQGPKLLIQFQNNGVVDDSQLPKDRFSAERLKGVDSTLKIQPAKLEDSAVYLCASDSTYEQYFGPGTRLTVT.

The genes are TRBV7-9 and TRBJ1-2; 9 positions match TRBD1. V lost 4 bases and J lost 2; bases outside the gene matches: 5. Germline V gives CDR1 SEHNR, CDR2 FQNEAQ (reference sequence). This CDR3 region has 15 residues. CDR3 coding DNA: TGTGCCAGCAGCTCTCGGGACAGGGAGAACTATGGCTACACCTTC. Residues: CASSSRDRENYGYTF.

V usage is TRBV5-1 and J usage is TRBJ2-5; TRBD1 agrees at 9 bases. The CDR3 is 16 residues long. After removal of 5 bases from V and 5 bases from J, the junction contained 13 bases not matched to a gene. Germline V gives CDR1 SGHRS, CDR2 YFSETQ. The CDR3 region has the DNA TGCGCCAGCAGTTCACAGGGGGCGGACGAACGGGAGACCCAGTACTTC. It yields the protein CASSSQGADERETQYF.

This rearrangement joins TRBV19 to TRBJ2-2; perhaps TRBD2 as D (5 bases). Trimming stripped 5 bases from V and 17 bases from J, with 18 bases between. The CDR3 is 12 amino acids. CDR1 is LNHDA and CDR2 is SQIVND in the germline V gene (reference sequence). CDR3 region: CASSARETSLFF. CDR3 nucleotides: TGTGCCAGTAGTGCAAGGGAGACTTCCCTCTTTTTT.

The chain recombines TRBV5-6 with TRBJ1-6; D is possibly TRBD1 (6 bases). The germline gives CDR1 SGHDT, CDR2 YYEEEE. CDR3 length equals 17 residues. V lost 0 bases to trimming and J lost 13 bases, with 23 bases between them. CDR3 sequence reads: CASSLAVDSAVIKPLHF. The CDR3 DNA follows: TGTGCCAGCAGCTTGGCGGTGGACAGTGCCGTAATAAAGCCCCTCCACTTT.

The genes are TRBV11-2 and TRBJ2-7; 9 bases are shared with TRBD1. This CDR3 has 15 residues. The V gene's germline CDR1 is SGHAT and CDR2 FQNNGV. Unmatched junction bases numbered 12, after V lost 6 bases and J lost 6 bases. CDR3 amino acids: CASRYSQGQGCEQYF. As DNA, the CDR3 is TGTGCCAGCAGATATAGCCAGGGACAGGGCTGCGAGCAGTACTTC.

The V and J genes are TRBV19 and TRBJ1-6, with D possibly matching TRBD1 (6 bases). Trimming left V 5 bases short and J 0 bases short, with 11 bases between. Germline V lookup: CDR1 LNHDA, CDR2 SQIVND (reference sequence). The length of the CDR3 is 16 residues. CDR3 coding DNA: TGTGCCAGTAGTCGGGACATAAGCTCCTATAATTCACCCCTCCACTTT. Its translation: CASSRDISSYNSPLHF.

This clone has just one count. The gene calls are TRBV6-5 and TRBJ1-2; 7 positions match TRBD1. The CDR3 consists of 16 residues. V was clipped by 4 bases and J by 8 bases; unmatched bases: 16. The germline CDR1 and CDR2 sequences are MNHEY and SVGAGI. CDR3 region: CASSLAPGTAVGGYTF. In DNA form, the CDR3 reads TGTGCCAGCAGTTTAGCCCCCGGGACAGCCGTAGGCGGCTACACCTTC.

The rearrangement links TRBV6-1 to TRBJ2-6; possibly TRBD2 for D (5 bases). V lost 5 bases and J lost 4, with 12 bases in between. From germline, CDR1 is MNHNS and CDR2 SASEGT. This CDR3 has 15 residues. CDR3 bases: TGTGCCAGCAGTAATGGACTGGAAGGGGCCAACGTCCTGACTTTC. Its translation is CASSNGLEGANVLTF.